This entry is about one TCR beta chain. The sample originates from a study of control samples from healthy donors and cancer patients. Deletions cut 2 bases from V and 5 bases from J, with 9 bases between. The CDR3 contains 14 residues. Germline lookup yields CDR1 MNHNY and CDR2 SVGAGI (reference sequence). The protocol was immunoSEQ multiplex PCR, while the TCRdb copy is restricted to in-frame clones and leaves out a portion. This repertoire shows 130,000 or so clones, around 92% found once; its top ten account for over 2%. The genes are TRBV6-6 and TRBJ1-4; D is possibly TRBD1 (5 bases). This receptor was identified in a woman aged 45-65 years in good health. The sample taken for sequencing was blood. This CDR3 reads CASSYGAGNEKLFF. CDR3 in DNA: TGTGCCAGCAGTTACGGGGCAGGGAATGAAAAACTGTTTTTT.